The entry that follows covers one T cell receptor beta chain sequence. The V end lost 1 base, the J end lost 7 bases, and 8 bases lay between the germline ends. The CDR3 runs to 14 residues. CDR1 is LNHDA and CDR2 is SQIVND in the germline V gene (reference sequence). This entry belongs to a study of blood T cell repertoires in COVID-19. Background on the study: Donors in the United States, Italy and Spain gave samples during acute or convalescent COVID-19. PBMCs, B-cell-depleted T cells, or T cells were the source of the cDNA or gDNA that made up the material.

The protocol was immunoSEQ multiplex PCR, while the TCRdb copy is restricted to in-frame clones and leaves out a portion. The sample lists under 200,000 clones; about 89% were seen once. The sequence came from a man between 65 and 85 years old with acute or convalescent COVID-19. The sample was peripheral blood. The chain recombines TRBV19 with TRBJ1-6, with D unresolved. CDR3 sequence reads: CASSIVAGNSPLHF. DNA of the CDR3: TGTGCCAGTAGTATAGTGGCGGGAAATTCACCCCTCCACTTT.